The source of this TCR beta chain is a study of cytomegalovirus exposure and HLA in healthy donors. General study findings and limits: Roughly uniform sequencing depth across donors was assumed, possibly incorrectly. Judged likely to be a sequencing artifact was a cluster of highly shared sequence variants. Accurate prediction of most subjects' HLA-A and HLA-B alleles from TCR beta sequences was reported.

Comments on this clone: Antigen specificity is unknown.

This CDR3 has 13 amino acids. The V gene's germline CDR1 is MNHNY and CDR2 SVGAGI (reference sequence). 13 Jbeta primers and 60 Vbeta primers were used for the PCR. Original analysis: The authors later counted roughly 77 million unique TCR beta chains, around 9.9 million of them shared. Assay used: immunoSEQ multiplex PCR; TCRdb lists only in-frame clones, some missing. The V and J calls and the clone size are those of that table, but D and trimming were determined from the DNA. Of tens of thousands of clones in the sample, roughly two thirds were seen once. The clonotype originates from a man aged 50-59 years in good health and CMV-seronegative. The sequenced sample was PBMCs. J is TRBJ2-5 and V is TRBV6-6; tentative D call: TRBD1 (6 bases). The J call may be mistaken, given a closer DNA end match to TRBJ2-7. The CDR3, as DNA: TGTGCCAGCATCCTCGGGACAACCTACGAGCAGTACTTC. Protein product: CASILGTTYEQYF.